The sequence of this T cell receptor (beta chain) was determined in a study of blood T cell repertoires in COVID-19. About the study: Samples came from the United States, Italy and Spain, spanning acute and convalescent COVID-19. T cells, B-cell-depleted T cells, or PBMCs supplied cDNA or gDNA.

The CDR3 covers 18 residues. The J segment lost 5 bases and the V segment lost 3 bases, leaving 9 bases of the junction unmatched. Germline V gives CDR1 KGHDR, CDR2 SFDVKD. Generated by immunoSEQ multiplex PCR, the TCRdb table keeps only in-frame clones and is missing some. Of more than 140,000 clones in the sample, 70% to 90% were seen once. This sequence joins TRBV24-1 and TRBJ2-3; 14 bases map to TRBD2. The sample taken for sequencing was peripheral blood. This receptor was obtained from a woman aged 55 to 70 with acute or convalescent COVID-19. CDR3 protein: CATSDVPGLAGVRDTQYF. The CDR3 DNA reads TGTGCCACCAGTGATGTGCCGGGACTAGCGGGGGTGCGAGATACGCAGTATTTT.